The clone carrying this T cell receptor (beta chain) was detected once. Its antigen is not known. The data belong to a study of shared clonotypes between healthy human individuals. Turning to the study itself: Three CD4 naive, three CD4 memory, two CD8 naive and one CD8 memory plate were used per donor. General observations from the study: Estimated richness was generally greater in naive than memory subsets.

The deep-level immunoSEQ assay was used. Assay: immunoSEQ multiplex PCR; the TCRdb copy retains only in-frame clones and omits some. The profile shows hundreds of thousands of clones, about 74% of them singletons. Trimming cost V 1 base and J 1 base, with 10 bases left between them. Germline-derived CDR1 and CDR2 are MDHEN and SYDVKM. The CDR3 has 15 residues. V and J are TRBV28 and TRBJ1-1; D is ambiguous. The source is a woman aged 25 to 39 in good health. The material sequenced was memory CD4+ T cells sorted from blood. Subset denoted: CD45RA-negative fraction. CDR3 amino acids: CASSLSGTENTEAFF. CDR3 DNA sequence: TGTGCCAGCAGTTTATCGGGCACCGAGAACACTGAAGCTTTCTTT.